One and the same sample provided the 19 T cell receptor beta chains below, sequenced in a study of PD-L1 blockade in urothelial cancer. As to time point: pretreatment peripheral blood. TCRdb keeps only in-frame clones here, not all; method: immunoSEQ multiplex PCR. The data contain fewer than 75,000 clones, 85% to 90% of them singletons. The source material was PBMCs, sampled around atezolizumab (anti-PD-L1) treatment. Every receptor here comes from a man between 65 and 85 years old with urothelial cancer.

This clone was detected only a few times. J is TRBJ2-6 and V is TRBV19; TRBD2 matches at 8 bases. CDR3 length: 17 amino acids. The V and J ends lost 6 bases and 0 bases, in that order; junction bases with no gene match: 7. CDR1 and CDR2 (germline): LNHDA, SQIVND (reference sequence). The CDR3 DNA reads TGTGCCAGTAGGTTAGCGGGACTCTCCTCTGGGGCCAACGTCCTGACTTTC. As protein: CASRLAGLSSGANVLTF.

This clone was detected only a few times. CDR3 sequence (DNA): TGCGCCAGCAGCCAGGGGGAGGGTCCCTACGAGCAGTACTTC. It codes for CASSQGEGPYEQYF. V and J are TRBV4-1 and TRBJ2-7; 7 nucleotides align to TRBD2. CDR1 MGHRA and CDR2 YSYEKL come from the germline V gene. The CDR3 contains 14 residues. The ends lost 3 bases at V and 2 bases at J; junction bases unmatched: 4.

The CDR3 region is CASSQGDRVNEKLFF. The DNA of the CDR3 is TGTGCCAGCAGCCAGGGAGACAGGGTAAATGAAAAACTGTTTTTT. The chain carries TRBV4-2 and TRBJ1-4; TRBD1 agrees at 7 bases. V dropped 3 bases and J dropped 5; count of bases not matched to a gene: 6. Looked up from germline, CDR1 is LGHNA and CDR2 is YNFKEQ. This CDR3 spans 15 amino acids.

The chain is built from TRBV10-3 and TRBJ2-2; D possibly corresponds to TRBD1 (6 bases). Germline lookup yields CDR1 ENHRY and CDR2 SYGVKD. V was clipped by 3 bases and J by 4 bases, with 15 bases between them. The CDR3 has 16 amino acids. The CDR3 sequence is CAISDSSRGLTGELFF. The DNA for the CDR3 is TGTGCCATCAGTGATAGTTCCAGGGGCCTCACCGGGGAGCTGTTTTTT.

The V call is TRBV5-5, the J call TRBJ2-6; tentative D call: TRBD1 (5 bases). Trimming left V 4 bases short and J 2 bases short, with 10 bases between. The CDR3 extends over 15 amino acids. The germline CDR1 and CDR2 sequences are SGHKS and YYEKEE (reference sequence). The DNA of the CDR3 is TGTGCCAGCAGCCTCAGGGATACTGGGGCCAACGTCCTGACTTTC. The encoded protein is CASSLRDTGANVLTF.

A single count supports this clone. CDR3 in amino acids: CASSLTGGYNEQFF. The CDR3 DNA sequence: TGTGCCAGCAGTTTAACAGGGGGGTATAATGAGCAGTTCTTC. The chain combines TRBV28 with TRBJ2-1, with 8 bases that match TRBD1. The V segment lost 2 bases and the J segment 7 bases; nucleotides outside the gene matches: 4. The CDR3 contains 14 residues. Germline V gives CDR1 MDHEN, CDR2 SYDVKM.

The V gene is TRBV7-8, the J gene TRBJ2-1; 10 bases agree with TRBD1. CDR3 size: 15 residues. The trim removed 2 bases at V and 4 bases at J, leaving 2 bases unmatched. Germline loops: CDR1 SGHVS, CDR2 FQNEAQ. The CDR3 sequence: CASSLSGQGYNEQFF. CDR3 coding DNA: TGTGCCAGCAGCTTATCGGGACAGGGGTACAATGAGCAGTTCTTC. Based on the CDR3 plus reference TRBV7-8 and TRBJ2-1, the full variable domain is GAGVSQSPRYKVAKRGQDVALRCDPISGHVSLFWYQQALGQGPEFLTYFQNEAQLDKSGLPSDRFFAERPEGSVSTLKIQRTQQEDSAVYLCASSLSGQGYNEQFFGPGTRLTVL.

The genes are TRBV10-3 and TRBJ2-1; 7 nucleotides match TRBD2. The CDR3 loop spans 15 amino acids. Germline loops: CDR1 ENHRY, CDR2 SYGVKD. Losses at the gene ends were 4 bases for V and 0 bases for J; bases not matched to a gene: 3. CDR3 loop: CAISAGLDSYNEQFF. Here the CDR3 DNA reads TGTGCCATCAGTGCCGGACTAGACTCCTACAATGAGCAGTTCTTC.

The rearrangement joins TRBV11-2 to TRBJ1-5; 9 bases fit TRBD1. This CDR3 has 14 amino acids. The J segment lost 7 bases and the V segment lost 5 bases, leaving 6 bases of the junction unmatched. CDR1 is SGHAT, CDR2 FQNNGV, per germline. In nucleotides, the CDR3 is TGTGCCAGCAGCCTAGGGACAGGGATGCAGCCCCAGCATTTT. Residues: CASSLGTGMQPQHF.

The gene calls are TRBV18 and TRBJ2-1; 8 nucleotides match TRBD2. CDR3 length: 18 amino acids. Germline V CDR1 and CDR2: KGHSH, LQKENI. V lost 3 bases to trimming and J lost 0 bases; unmatched junction nucleotides: 10. CDR3 amino acids: CASSPIRRSGISYNEQFF. CDR3 bases: TGTGCCAGCTCACCGATTCGCCGTAGCGGGATCTCCTACAATGAGCAGTTCTTC. Full variable domain (outside the CDR3, taken from reference TRBV18 and TRBJ2-1): NAGVMQNPRHLVRRRGQEARLRCSPMKGHSHVYWYRQLPEEGLKFMVYLQKENIIDESGMPKERFSAEFPKEGPSILRIQQVVRGDSAAYFCASSPIRRSGISYNEQFFGPGTRLTVL.

The chain joins TRBV18 to TRBJ1-1, with 7 nucleotides matching TRBD1. CDR3 length: 14 residues. The V gene end was trimmed by 6 bases and the J gene end by 4 bases; junction bases not matched to a gene: 8. Germline CDR1 is KGHSH and CDR2 is LQKENI. The CDR3 is CASSLQGTGTEAFF. Here the CDR3 DNA reads TGTGCCAGCTCGTTACAGGGGACGGGCACTGAAGCTTTCTTT. Together with reference TRBV18 and TRBJ1-1, the CDR3 gives the full variable domain: NAGVMQNPRHLVRRRGQEARLRCSPMKGHSHVYWYRQLPEEGLKFMVYLQKENIIDESGMPKERFSAEFPKEGPSILRIQQVVRGDSAAYFCASSLQGTGTEAFFGQGTRLTVV.

This chain connects TRBV7-8 to TRBJ2-7; D is unresolved. CDR1 and CDR2 from the germline V gene are SGHVS and FQNEAQ. Trimming cost V 5 bases and J 0 bases, with 14 bases left between them. The CDR3 runs 15 residues. The CDR3: CASSRTADRSYEQYF. CDR3 in DNA: TGTGCCAGCAGCAGAACAGCCGACCGCTCCTACGAGCAGTACTTC. The whole variable domain, remainder taken from reference TRBV7-8 and TRBJ2-7, is GAGVSQSPRYKVAKRGQDVALRCDPISGHVSLFWYQQALGQGPEFLTYFQNEAQLDKSGLPSDRFFAERPEGSVSTLKIQRTQQEDSAVYLCASSRTADRSYEQYFGPGTRLTVT.

The chain carries TRBV9 and TRBJ1-2, with D unclear. There are 15 residues in the CDR3. Germline CDR1 SGDLS, CDR2 YYNGEE. Deletions cut 0 bases from V and 2 bases from J, with 11 bases between. CDR3 protein: CASSVDLSENYGYTF. The CDR3 bases are TGTGCCAGCAGCGTAGACCTGAGCGAGAACTATGGCTACACCTTC.

The chain has TRBV6-5 and TRBJ2-7, with 9 bases that match TRBD1. Germline V gene data show CDR1 as MNHEY and CDR2 as SVGAGI. Germline trimming cut 2 bases from V and 3 bases from J; bases unmatched to any gene: 5. The CDR3 is made up of 15 amino acids. This CDR3 reads CASSYRGTGNYEQYF. The CDR3 DNA reads as TGTGCCAGCAGTTACCGAGGGACAGGGAACTACGAGCAGTACTTC.

CDR3 in amino acids: CASSFRDSQETQYF. The CDR3 nucleotides are TGTGCCAGCAGCTTCCGGGACAGCCAAGAGACCCAGTACTTC. The chain combines TRBV5-6 with TRBJ2-5; 7 bases align to TRBD1. The CDR3 contains 14 residues. The V gene's germline CDR1 is SGHDT and CDR2 YYEEEE. V was clipped by 2 bases and J by 1 base; unmatched bases: 2.

The rearrangement joins TRBV5-1 to TRBJ2-3; D might be TRBD1 (6 bases). The CDR3 has 16 residues. Germline assignment: CDR1 SGHRS and CDR2 YFSETQ. Trimming removed 0 bases from V and 5 bases from J, with 16 bases in between. CDR3 in amino acids: CASSLGMAQGKDTQYF. CDR3 bases: TGCGCCAGCAGCTTGGGGATGGCACAGGGCAAAGATACGCAGTATTTT.

The chain couples TRBV7-9 to TRBJ2-6; no firm D call. V lost 2 bases to trimming and J lost 3 bases, with 5 bases between them. The length of the CDR3 is 14 residues. Germline V gene lookup returns CDR1 SEHNR and CDR2 FQNEAQ (reference sequence). The CDR3: CASSLQVGANVLTF. DNA of the CDR3: TGTGCCAGCAGCTTACAGGTTGGGGCCAACGTCCTGACTTTC.

This chain uses TRBV6-5 with TRBJ1-4, with D possibly being TRBD1 (6 bases). The CDR3 is made up of 15 amino acids. Germline-derived CDR1 and CDR2 are MNHEY and SVGAGI. V lost 4 bases, J lost 8 bases, and 17 bases lay in between. The CDR3 nucleotides read TGTGCCAGCAGTTCCCAGGACAGATGGGGCGAAAAACTGTTTTTT. It specifies CASSSQDRWGEKLFF.

This chain joins TRBV6-5 and TRBJ2-2; 7 positions agree with TRBD2. V shed 6 bases and J 6 bases; nucleotides not matched to a gene: 7. The length of the CDR3 is 14 residues. Per germline, CDR1 MNHEY and CDR2 SVGAGI. The CDR3 DNA follows: TGTGCCAGCAGCCCCCAAGGGAGGGCCGGGGAGCTGTTTTTT. This codes for CASSPQGRAGELFF.